This TCR beta chain was observed in a study of cytomegalovirus exposure and HLA in healthy donors. Some clones are missing from TCRdb's copy, which holds only in-frame ones; the method was immunoSEQ multiplex PCR. The sample shows about 360,000 clones, about nine tenths of them seen only once. Germline V CDR1 and CDR2: MNHEY, SMNVEV (reference sequence). After removal of 5 bases from V and 5 bases from J, the junction contained 11 bases not matched to a gene. This CDR3 has 15 residues. This clone appeared a single time. What it binds is unknown. General study results and limits: Overall, roughly 160 TCR beta chains were annotated as cytomegalovirus-associated.

This receptor was obtained from a young woman in good health and CMV-seronegative. Sequences were obtained from PBMCs. The genes are TRBV27 and TRBJ1-1, with 7 bases aligning to TRBD1. This CDR3 reads CASSRTGGSQTEAFF. In nucleotides, the CDR3 is TGTGCCAGCAGTAGGACAGGAGGGTCGCAAACTGAAGCTTTCTTT.